Each of the 18 T cell receptor beta chains below was sequenced from the same sample in a study of neurological immune-mediated disorders. TCRdb processed the 5' RACE reads anew with MiXCR; each CDR3 protein has one entry. The data show some 66,000 distinct CDR3 sequences, 4.5% seen once. The sample comprised PBMCs. The receptors originated from a man aged 30 to 45 with multiple sclerosis.

At least ten counts were recorded for this clonotype. The chain uses TRBV10-3 and TRBJ2-2; 8 nucleotides align to TRBD2. Losses at the gene ends were 6 bases for V and 3 bases for J; bases not matched to a gene: 9. CDR3 length equals 16 residues. The germline gives CDR1 ENHRY, CDR2 SYGVKD. Here the CDR3 reads CAIRQQAGAHTGELFF. The CDR3 coding sequence is TGTGCCATCAGGCAACAAGCGGGGGCCCACACCGGGGAGCTGTTTTTT.

This clonotype was seen ten or more times. The chain links TRBV20-1 to TRBJ2-3; 13 bases agree with TRBD2. This CDR3 region has 15 residues. V shed 4 bases and J 2 bases; nucleotides not matched to a gene: 3. In germline, CDR1 is DFQATT, CDR2 SNEGSKA (reference sequence). As DNA, the CDR3 is TGCAGTGCTACGACTAGCGGGGGGCTCACAGATACGCAGTATTTT. Protein sequence: CSATTSGGLTDTQYF.

This clonotype was seen repeatedly, ten times or more. V usage is TRBV5-1 and J usage is TRBJ2-4; tentative D call: TRBD2 (5 bases). From germline, CDR1 is SGHRS and CDR2 YFSETQ. V lost 4 bases to trimming and J lost 1 base, with 15 bases between them. CDR3 length: 16 amino acids. CDR3 nucleotides: TGCGCCAGCAGCCTAGCAGGAGCGGCGGCCAAAAACATTCAGTACTTC. Residues: CASSLAGAAAKNIQYF.

The chain has TRBV30 and TRBJ2-7, with 8 bases matching TRBD1. The CDR3 sequence is 13 residues long. J lost 1 base, V lost 5 bases, and 4 bases had no gene match. Germline V lookup: CDR1 GTSNPN, CDR2 SVGIG (reference sequence). The CDR3 spells CAWGTGTSYEQYF. CDR3 sequence (DNA): TGTGCCTGGGGGACAGGAACATCCTACGAGCAGTACTTC. The whole variable domain, remainder taken from reference TRBV30 and TRBJ2-7, is SQTIHQWPATLVQPVGSPLSLECTVEGTSNPNLYWYRQAAGRGLQLLFYSVGIGQISSEVPQNLSASRPQDRQFILSSKKLLLSDSGFYLCAWGTGTSYEQYFGPGTRLTVT.

This chain's CDR3 is CASRYGQANTGELFF. The CDR3 region has the DNA TGCGCCAGCAGATATGGACAGGCAAACACCGGGGAGCTGTTTTTT. The chain carries TRBV5-1 and TRBJ2-2; the match to TRBD1 covers 7 bases. V trimming: 5 bases; J trimming: 2 bases; junction bases outside the gene matches: 6. This CDR3 region has 15 residues. CDR1 and CDR2 from the germline V gene are SGHRS and YFSETQ.

The V gene is TRBV5-6, the J gene TRBJ2-1; D is perhaps TRBD1 (5 bases). Looked up from germline, CDR1 is SGHDT and CDR2 is YYEEEE. CDR3 length equals 11 residues. V lost 3 bases and J 10 bases, leaving 8 bases between the germline ends. CDR3 sequence: CASSYRTEQFF. The CDR3 coding sequence is TGTGCCAGCAGCTATCGGACAGAGCAGTTCTTC.

The table lists this clonotype with many counts. This chain connects TRBV27 to TRBJ2-7; 7 bases match TRBD2. Germline V gene lookup returns CDR1 MNHEY and CDR2 SMNVEV (reference sequence). V was pared by 3 bases and J by 1 base, with 3 bases of the junction left unmatched. The CDR3 sequence is 14 residues long. The CDR3 bases are TGTGCCAGCAGTTTCCGGGGGGTGTCCTACGAGCAGTACTTC. Its protein is CASSFRGVSYEQYF.

The chain links TRBV24-1 to TRBJ2-2; a weak D match, TRBD1 (6 bases). This CDR3 comprises 14 residues. Between the trimmed V and J ends, which lost 7 bases and 2 bases, there was a span of 10 bases. Germline-derived CDR1 and CDR2 are KGHDR and SFDVKD. The CDR3 protein is CATSRGTNTGELFF. The CDR3 nucleotides are TGTGCCACCAGCAGGGGCACTAACACCGGGGAGCTGTTTTTT.

This clonotype ranks as medium-sized (0.01 to 0.1%). A read error may account for a junction end that differs from germline. The J gene is TRBJ1-2, the V gene TRBV3-1; D is ambiguous. Germline assignment: CDR1 LGHDT and CDR2 YNNKEL (reference sequence). This CDR3 comprises 12 residues. The CDR3 DNA reads TGTGCCAGCAGTCAAGCCCTGTATGGCTACACCTTC. Its protein product is CASSQALYGYTF.

The table lists this clonotype with a few counts. The chain has TRBV2 and TRBJ1-5, with 11 bases lining up with TRBD1. Germline V CDR1 and CDR2: SNHLY, FYNNEI. V dropped 8 bases and J dropped 7; count of bases not matched to a gene: 13. The length of the CDR3 is 16 residues. CDR3: CASAGTGGEGRQPQHF. The CDR3 coding sequence is TGTGCCAGCGCCGGGACAGGGGGGGAAGGCAGGCAGCCCCAGCATTTT.

This clonotype was observed a handful of times. V usage is TRBV7-7 and J usage is TRBJ2-1, with D possibly TRBD1 on 5 matching bases. V was trimmed by 5 bases and J by 2 bases, leaving 13 bases between them. Germline V gives CDR1 SSHAT, CDR2 FNYEAQ (reference sequence). The CDR3 runs 15 residues. The CDR3 region has the DNA TGTGCCAGCAGCCGTGATCAGGGTGCCTACAATGAGCAGTTCTTC. Translation gives CASSRDQGAYNEQFF. Drawing the rest from reference TRBV7-7 and TRBJ2-1, the complete variable domain is GAGVSQSPRYKVTKRGQDVTLRCDPISSHATLYWYQQALGQGPEFLTYFNYEAQPDKSGLPSDRFSAERPEGSISTLTIQRTEQRDSAMYRCASSRDQGAYNEQFFGPGTRLTVL.

This clonotype was counted many times. V gene TRBV4-1 combines with J gene TRBJ1-3; D unclear. Germline values: CDR1 MGHRA, CDR2 YSYEKL. The CDR3 loop spans 15 amino acids. V lost 5 bases to trimming and J lost 8 bases, with 19 bases between them. The CDR3 DNA follows: TGCGCCAGCAGCTACCAAGGCATGTCTATGGACACCATATATTTT. This sequence encodes CASSYQGMSMDTIYF.

This clonotype was counted ten times or more. The chain carries TRBV15 and TRBJ1-1, with a weak D call TRBD1 (6 bases). The CDR3 has 14 amino acids. With 5 bases removed from V and 4 bases from J, the gap between germline ends came to 14 bases. CDR1 and CDR2 (germline): LNHNV, YYDKDF (reference sequence). The CDR3, as DNA: TGTGCCACCAGCGCTAGGACAGTAGCCACTGAAGCTTTCTTT. The encoded protein is CATSARTVATEAFF.

This clonotype was recorded many times. The chain uses TRBV5-1 and TRBJ2-5; D unclear. Germline assignment: CDR1 SGHRS and CDR2 YFSETQ. V was clipped by 0 bases and J by 1 base, with 7 bases between them. The CDR3 sequence is 14 residues long. The CDR3 sequence is CASSLGGSQETQYF. The CDR3 nucleotides read TGCGCCAGCAGCTTGGGAGGCAGCCAAGAGACCCAGTACTTC.

There are many counts of this clonotype. The gene calls are TRBV28 and TRBJ2-2; no reliable D call. Trimming cost V 5 bases and J 1 base, with 14 bases left between them. This CDR3 contains 16 residues. CDR1 MDHEN and CDR2 SYDVKM come from the germline V gene. For the CDR3, the DNA is TGTGCCAGCAGTCCCCCCCGGGCAGGGAACACCGGGGAGCTGTTTTTT. Protein: CASSPPRAGNTGELFF.

At least ten counts were recorded for this clonotype. The chain combines TRBV27 with TRBJ1-1; D is possibly TRBD1 (6 bases). This CDR3 contains 13 residues. Per the germline V gene, CDR1 is MNHEY and CDR2 is SMNVEV (reference sequence). The V end lost 5 bases, the J end lost 11 bases, and 18 bases lay between the germline ends. The CDR3: CASSPGWGAGAFF. The DNA for the CDR3 is TGTGCCAGCAGTCCAGGTTGGGGGGCTGGGGCTTTCTTT.

This clonotype was picked up many times. The chain joins TRBV12-3 or TRBV12-4 to TRBJ2-2, with TRBD1 as a possible D gene (6 bases). The germline V and J ends were trimmed by 2 bases and 5 bases, with 15 bases remaining between them. The CDR3 has 16 amino acids. The CDR3 here is CASSLRPGATTGELFF. The CDR3 bases are TGTGCCAGCAGTTTACGGCCAGGGGCGACGACCGGGGAGCTGTTTTTT.

This clonotype was observed at least ten times. The V call is TRBV7-9, the J call TRBJ2-6; D is tentatively TRBD1 or TRBD2 (6 bases each). Germline assignment: CDR1 SEHNR and CDR2 FQNEAQ (reference sequence). V lost 5 bases and J 4 bases, leaving 15 bases between the germline ends. The CDR3 runs 16 residues. The CDR3 region has the DNA TGTGCCAGCAGCGCCCCCAGGGGAGGCGGGGCCAACGTCCTGACTTTC. Translated, it gives CASSAPRGGGANVLTF.